This T cell receptor (beta chain) was sequenced during a study of Graves' ophthalmopathy and Graves' hyperthyroidism (dated by TCRdb to 2016 to 2019). About the study as a whole: Peripheral blood samples were taken at the time of initial diagnosis, before any treatment was given. To explore V-J signatures that distinguish ophthalmopathy from hyperthyroidism, a discovery set of about a hundred patients was enrolled, made up of around 40 with ophthalmopathy and some 58 with stable hyperthyroidism. In total, 135 blood samples were TCR-sequenced: roughly 45 ophthalmopathy, roughly 80 hyperthyroidism and roughly 17 hyperthyroidism-to-ophthalmopathy patients. Once sampling was done, hyperthyroidism patients were given methimazole at a starting dose of 30 mg daily, while ophthalmopathy patients were given high-dose intravenous methylprednisolone. To tell Graves' ophthalmopathy apart from Graves' hyperthyroidism, and to predict which patients would progress to ophthalmopathy, the study relied on TCR beta repertoire signatures. The independent validation cohort included approximately 19 hyperthyroidism patients plus 17 patients who later progressed from hyperthyroidism to ophthalmopathy. In roughly 6 hyperthyroidism patients, the T-cell repertoires found in thyroid tissue were compared with those found in blood. The 95 to 100 discovery patients were divided at random into training and test sets in a 7:3 ratio. Findings and caveats that apply to the study as a whole: No statistical method was used to set the sample size in advance, and the investigators knew which group each participant was assigned to. Most of the expanded thyroid clonotypes with a frequency above 0.001 were also detected in blood, and it was suggested that the thyroid immune response may be reflected by blood repertoires. In validation, the model predicted ophthalmopathy progression with about 64% sensitivity and 72.22% specificity; roughly eleven predicted patients were CT-confirmed with GO in a median of roughly 6.8 months. In cross-validation, the 13-signature model distinguished ophthalmopathy from stable hyperthyroidism with approximately 90% sensitivity and about 81% specificity, while in the test set the corresponding values were about 80% and 75%.

The ophthalmopathy patients had moderately to severely active disease, with a Clinical Activity Score of 3 or higher, a NOSPECS grade of 4 or higher, and a disease duration of less than 3 months. Anyone with other autoimmune diseases, uncontrolled infections, pregnancy or lactation was excluded from the study. Diagnosis was based on clinical symptoms, serum thyroxine, TRAb, thyroid ultrasound and orbital computed tomography. PBMCs were isolated from about 9.2 ml of fresh peripheral blood by Ficoll-Paque density gradient centrifugation. Trizol reagent was used to extract the total RNA, and its quality was then checked on an Agilent 2100 Bioanalyzer. The germline V gene yields SGHAT for CDR1 and FQNNGV for CDR2. The V and J ends are trimmed by 0 bases and 8 bases, leaving 16 bases between them. The CDR3 numbers 15 residues from cysteine through phenylalanine. Of all the DNA, just the CDR3 is kept, 45 bases in frame from base 1.

TCR beta CDR3 regions were amplified from RNA transcripts for repertoire sequencing. The first round of RT-PCR was done with HTBI primers and the Qiagen OneStep RT-PCR kit, and was followed by a second round of multiplex PCR, then size selection and purification. Sequencing of the libraries was carried out on an Illumina HiSeq2000 in paired-end mode with 100 bp reads. For the original study's pipeline: SOAPnuke was used to process the reads, throwing out any read that had adapters, had uncalled bases, had a mean Phred below 15, or lacked an exact constant-primer or identifier match. High-quality paired reads were merged with COPE v1.2.5. Unique nucleotide sequences were defined as clonotypes and aligned to IMGT TRB V, D and J references using MiTCR v1.1. The analysis was limited to V-J combinations with a frequency above 0.0001, which together covered 99.2% of repertoires. For each V-J combination, a TCR clonal expansion and chaos score was defined as F50 clonal expansion divided by the chaos observed in the TCRdist matrix. Welch's t-statistics and random forest were used to narrow the features down to more than 10 V-J combinations, which were then fed into a naive Bayes classifier. Thyroid-blood repertoire similarity was quantified with the Morisita-Horn index. TCRdb's own reprocessing of the public reads used fastp at Q25 and MiXCR and kept productive beta chains. Every distinct CDR3 protein forms one entry, paired with its most common genes and DNA. The authors' filters were not applied to this entry. The sample table holds 210,000 or so distinct CDR3 sequences, of which under 30% were seen once. The ten largest clonotypes hold around 9.8% of the sample.

This clonotype was counted at least ten times. The antigen it binds to is not known. Base qualities are not provided; no much larger clone lies one nucleotide away. The V and J genes are TRBV11-2 and TRBJ2-5; TRBD2 could be the D gene, as 7 bases match. Material for sequencing was peripheral blood. The TCR was taken from a man aged 50 to 59 with Graves' ophthalmopathy. Donor details come from another sample of the same person, matched by shared clones. The CDR3 reads as follows: CASSLDYREGGTQYF. The nucleotide sequence is TGTGCCAGCAGCTTAGATTACAGGGAGGGTGGAACCCAGTACTTC.